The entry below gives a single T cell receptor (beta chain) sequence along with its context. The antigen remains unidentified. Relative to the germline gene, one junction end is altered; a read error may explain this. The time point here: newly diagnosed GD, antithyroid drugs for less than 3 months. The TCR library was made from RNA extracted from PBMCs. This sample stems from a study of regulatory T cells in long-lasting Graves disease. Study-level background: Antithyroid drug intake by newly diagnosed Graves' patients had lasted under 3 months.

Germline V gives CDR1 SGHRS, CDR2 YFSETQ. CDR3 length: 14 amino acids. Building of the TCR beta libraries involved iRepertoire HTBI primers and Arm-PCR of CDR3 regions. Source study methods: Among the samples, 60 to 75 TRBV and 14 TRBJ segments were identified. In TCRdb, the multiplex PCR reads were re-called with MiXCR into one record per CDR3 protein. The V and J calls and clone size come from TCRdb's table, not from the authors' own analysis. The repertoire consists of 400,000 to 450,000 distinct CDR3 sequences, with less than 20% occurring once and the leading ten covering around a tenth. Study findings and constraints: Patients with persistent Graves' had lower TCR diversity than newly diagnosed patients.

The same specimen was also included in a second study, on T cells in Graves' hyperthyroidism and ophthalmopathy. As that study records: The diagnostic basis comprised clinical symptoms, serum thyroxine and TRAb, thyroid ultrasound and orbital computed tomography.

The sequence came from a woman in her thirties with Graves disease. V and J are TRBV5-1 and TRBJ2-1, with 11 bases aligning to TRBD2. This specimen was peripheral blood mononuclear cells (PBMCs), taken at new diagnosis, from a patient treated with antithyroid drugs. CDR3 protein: CASHDTSGSDEQFF. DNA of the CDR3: TGCGCCAGCCACGACACTAGCGGGAGTGATGAGCAATTCTTC.